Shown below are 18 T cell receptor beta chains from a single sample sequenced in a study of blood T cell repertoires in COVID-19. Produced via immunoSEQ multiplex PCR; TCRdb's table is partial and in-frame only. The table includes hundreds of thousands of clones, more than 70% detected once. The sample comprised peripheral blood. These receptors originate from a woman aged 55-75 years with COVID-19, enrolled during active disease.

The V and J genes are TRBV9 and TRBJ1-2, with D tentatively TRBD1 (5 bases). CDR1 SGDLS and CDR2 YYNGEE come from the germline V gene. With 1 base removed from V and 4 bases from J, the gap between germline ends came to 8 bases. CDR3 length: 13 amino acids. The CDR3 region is CASSVLDSYGYTF. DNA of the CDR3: TGTGCCAGCAGCGTACTCGACAGCTATGGCTACACCTTC.

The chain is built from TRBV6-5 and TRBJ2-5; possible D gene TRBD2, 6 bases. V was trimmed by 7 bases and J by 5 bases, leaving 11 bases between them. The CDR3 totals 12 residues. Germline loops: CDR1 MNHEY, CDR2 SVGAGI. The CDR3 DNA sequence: TGTGCCAGCAAAGCTGCGGGGGAGACCCAGTACTTC. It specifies CASKAAGETQYF.

CDR3 sequence reads: CSAGQGWAYGYTF. CDR3 nucleotides: TGCAGCGCGGGACAGGGGTGGGCCTATGGCTACACCTTC. The chain couples TRBV29-1 to TRBJ1-2, with TRBD1 identical over 10 bases. J gave up 4 bases and V 7 bases, and 6 bases lay outside the gene matches. This CDR3 has 13 amino acids. The germline CDR1 and CDR2 sequences are SQVTM and ANQGSEA.

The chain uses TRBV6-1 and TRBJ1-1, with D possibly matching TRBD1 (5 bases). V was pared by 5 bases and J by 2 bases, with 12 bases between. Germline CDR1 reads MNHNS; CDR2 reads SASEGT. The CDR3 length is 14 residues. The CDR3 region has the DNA TGTGCCAGCAGTTTACCGACAGCTAACACTGAAGCTTTCTTT. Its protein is CASSLPTANTEAFF.

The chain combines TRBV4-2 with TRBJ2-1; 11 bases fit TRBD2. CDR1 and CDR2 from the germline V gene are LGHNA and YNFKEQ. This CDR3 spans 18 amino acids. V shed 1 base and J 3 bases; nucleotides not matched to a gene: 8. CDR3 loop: CASSQGLAGSGYYNEQFF. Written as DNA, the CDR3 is TGTGCCAGCAGCCAAGGACTAGCGGGGAGCGGCTACTACAATGAGCAGTTCTTC.

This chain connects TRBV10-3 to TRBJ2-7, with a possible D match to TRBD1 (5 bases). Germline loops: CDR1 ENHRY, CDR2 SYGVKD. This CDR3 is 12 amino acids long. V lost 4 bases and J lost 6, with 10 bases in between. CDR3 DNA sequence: TGTGCCATCAGTGCATCAGGGCCCGAGCAGTACTTC. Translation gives CAISASGPEQYF.

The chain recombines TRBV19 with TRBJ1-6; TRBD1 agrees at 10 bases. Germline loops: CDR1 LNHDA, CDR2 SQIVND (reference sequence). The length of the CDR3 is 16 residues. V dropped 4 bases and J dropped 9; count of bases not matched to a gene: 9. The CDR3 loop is CASSTDRDRGRSPLHF. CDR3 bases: TGTGCCAGTAGTACGGACCGGGACAGGGGACGTTCACCCCTCCACTTT.

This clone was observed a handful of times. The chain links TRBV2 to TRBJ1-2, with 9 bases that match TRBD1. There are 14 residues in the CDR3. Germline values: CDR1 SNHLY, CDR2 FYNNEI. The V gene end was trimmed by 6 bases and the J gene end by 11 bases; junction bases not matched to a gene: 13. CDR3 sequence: CASRIQGATMGYTF. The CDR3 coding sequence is TGTGCCAGCAGAATACAGGGGGCAACTATGGGGTACACCTTC.

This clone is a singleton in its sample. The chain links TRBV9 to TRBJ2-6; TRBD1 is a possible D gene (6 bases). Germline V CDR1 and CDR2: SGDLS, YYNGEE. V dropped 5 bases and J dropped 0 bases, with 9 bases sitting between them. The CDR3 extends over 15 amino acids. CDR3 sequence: CASSNRVSGANVLTF. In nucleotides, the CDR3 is TGTGCCAGCAGTAACAGGGTCTCTGGGGCCAACGTCCTGACTTTC.

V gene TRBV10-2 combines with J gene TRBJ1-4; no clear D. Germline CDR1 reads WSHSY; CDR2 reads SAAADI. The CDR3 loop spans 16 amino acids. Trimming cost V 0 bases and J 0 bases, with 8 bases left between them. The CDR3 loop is CASSESPVATNEKLFF. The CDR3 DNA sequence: TGCGCCAGCAGTGAGTCCCCAGTTGCAACTAATGAAAAACTGTTTTTT.

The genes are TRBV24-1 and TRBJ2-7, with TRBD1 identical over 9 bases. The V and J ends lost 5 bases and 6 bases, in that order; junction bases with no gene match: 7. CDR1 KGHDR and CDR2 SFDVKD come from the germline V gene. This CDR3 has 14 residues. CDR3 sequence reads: CATSVTGGGGEQYF. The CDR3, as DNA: TGTGCCACCAGTGTAACAGGGGGCGGGGGCGAGCAGTACTTC.

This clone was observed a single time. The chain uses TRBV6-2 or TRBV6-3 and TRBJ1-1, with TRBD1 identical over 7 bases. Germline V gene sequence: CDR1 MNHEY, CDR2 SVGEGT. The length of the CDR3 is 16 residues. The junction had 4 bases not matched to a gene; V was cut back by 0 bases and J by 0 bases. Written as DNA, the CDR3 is TGTGCCAGCAGTTACTCGGCGACAGGGCTGAACACTGAAGCTTTCTTT. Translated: CASSYSATGLNTEAFF.

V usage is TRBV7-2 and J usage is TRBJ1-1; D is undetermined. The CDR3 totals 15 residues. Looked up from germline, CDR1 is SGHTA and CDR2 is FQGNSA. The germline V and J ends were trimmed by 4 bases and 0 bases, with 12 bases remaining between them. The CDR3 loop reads CASSSQGGMNTEAFF. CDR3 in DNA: TGTGCCAGCAGCTCCCAAGGAGGGATGAACACTGAAGCTTTCTTT.

CDR3 coding DNA: TGTGCCAGCAGCTCCGACAGGGCCACTTCCTACGAGCAGTACTTC. Protein product: CASSSDRATSYEQYF. This rearrangement joins TRBV2 to TRBJ2-7; the match to TRBD1 covers 7 bases. Per the germline V gene, CDR1 is SNHLY and CDR2 is FYNNEI. J gave up 1 base and V 6 bases, and 9 bases lay outside the gene matches. The CDR3 is 15 amino acids.

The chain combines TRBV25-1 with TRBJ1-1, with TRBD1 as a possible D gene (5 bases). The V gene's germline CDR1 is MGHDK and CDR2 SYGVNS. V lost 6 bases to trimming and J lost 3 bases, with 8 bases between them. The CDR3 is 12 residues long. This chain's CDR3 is CASSIGDTEAFF. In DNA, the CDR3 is TGTGCCAGCAGCATAGGGGACACTGAAGCTTTCTTT. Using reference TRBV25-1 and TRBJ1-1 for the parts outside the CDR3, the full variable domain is EADIYQTPRYLVIGTGKKITLECSQTMGHDKMYWYQQDPGMELHLIHYSYGVNSTEKGDLSSESTVSRIRTEHFPLTLESARPSHTSQYLCASSIGDTEAFFGQGTRLTVV.

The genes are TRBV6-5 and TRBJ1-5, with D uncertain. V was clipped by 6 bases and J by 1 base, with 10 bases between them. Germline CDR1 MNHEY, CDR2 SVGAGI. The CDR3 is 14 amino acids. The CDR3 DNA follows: TGTGCCAGCAGCATAAGCGGCAGCAATCAGCCCCAGCATTTT. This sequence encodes CASSISGSNQPQHF.

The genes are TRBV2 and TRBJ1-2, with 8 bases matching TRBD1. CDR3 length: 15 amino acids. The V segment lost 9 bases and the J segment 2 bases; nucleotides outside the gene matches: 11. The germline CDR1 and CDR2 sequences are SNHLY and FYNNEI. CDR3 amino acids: CASTLSPGGNYGYTF. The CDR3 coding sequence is TGTGCCAGTACTCTTAGTCCAGGGGGCAACTATGGCTACACCTTC.

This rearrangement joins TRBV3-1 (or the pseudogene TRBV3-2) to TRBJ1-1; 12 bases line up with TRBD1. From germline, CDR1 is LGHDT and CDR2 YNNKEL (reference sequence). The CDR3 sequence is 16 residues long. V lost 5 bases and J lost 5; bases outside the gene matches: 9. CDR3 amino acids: CASSTGTGGFGTEAFF. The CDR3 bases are TGTGCCAGCAGCACCGGGACAGGGGGCTTCGGGACTGAAGCTTTCTTT.